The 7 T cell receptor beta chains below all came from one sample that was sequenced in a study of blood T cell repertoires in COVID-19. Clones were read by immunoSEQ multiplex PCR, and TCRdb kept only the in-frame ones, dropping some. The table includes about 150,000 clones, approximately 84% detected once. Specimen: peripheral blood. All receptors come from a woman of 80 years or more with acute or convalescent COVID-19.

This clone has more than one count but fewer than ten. CDR3 sequence: CSDPELTYNSPLHF. The DNA for the CDR3 is TGCAGCGATCCCGAGCTGACCTATAATTCACCCCTCCACTTT. The rearrangement uses TRBV29-1 and TRBJ1-6, with D unresolved. Looked up from germline, CDR1 is SQVTM and CDR2 is ANQGSEA. Trimming cost V 7 bases and J 2 bases, with 12 bases left between them. This CDR3 is built from 14 residues.

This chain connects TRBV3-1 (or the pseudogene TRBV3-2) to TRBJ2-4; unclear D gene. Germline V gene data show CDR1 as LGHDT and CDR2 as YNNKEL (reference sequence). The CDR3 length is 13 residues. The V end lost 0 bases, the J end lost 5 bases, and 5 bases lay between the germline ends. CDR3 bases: TGTGCCAGCAGCCAAGAGGGCCAAAACATTCAGTACTTC. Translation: CASSQEGQNIQYF.

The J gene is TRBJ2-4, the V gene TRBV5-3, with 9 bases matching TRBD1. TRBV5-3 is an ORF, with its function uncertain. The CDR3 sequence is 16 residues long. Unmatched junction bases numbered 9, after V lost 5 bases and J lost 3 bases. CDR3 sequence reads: CARSYNRGPCKNIQYF. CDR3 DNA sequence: TGTGCCAGAAGTTATAACAGGGGGCCTTGCAAAAACATTCAGTACTTC.

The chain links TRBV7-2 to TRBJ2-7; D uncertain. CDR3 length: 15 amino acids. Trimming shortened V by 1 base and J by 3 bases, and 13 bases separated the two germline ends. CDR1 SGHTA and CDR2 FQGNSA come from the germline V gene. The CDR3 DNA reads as TGTGCCAGCAGCTTAGGAGTCGCAGGAAACTACGAGCAGTACTTC. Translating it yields CASSLGVAGNYEQYF.

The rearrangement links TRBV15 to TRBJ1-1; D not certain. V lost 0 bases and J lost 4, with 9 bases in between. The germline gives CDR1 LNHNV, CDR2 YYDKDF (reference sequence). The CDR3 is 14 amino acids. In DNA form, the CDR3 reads TGTGCCACCAGCAGAGATTTCGGGATCACTGAAGCTTTCTTT. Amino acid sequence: CATSRDFGITEAFF.

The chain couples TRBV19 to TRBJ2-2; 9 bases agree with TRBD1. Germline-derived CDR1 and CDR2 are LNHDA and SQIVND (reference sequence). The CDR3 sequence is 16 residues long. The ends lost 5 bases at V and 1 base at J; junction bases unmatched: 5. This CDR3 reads CASSLTGGRNTGELFF. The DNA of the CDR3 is TGTGCCAGTAGTCTTACAGGGGGCAGGAACACCGGGGAGCTGTTTTTT.

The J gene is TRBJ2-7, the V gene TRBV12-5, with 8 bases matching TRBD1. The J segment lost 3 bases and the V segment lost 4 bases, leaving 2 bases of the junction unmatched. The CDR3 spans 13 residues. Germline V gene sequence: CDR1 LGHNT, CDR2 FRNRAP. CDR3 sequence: CASGSDRVYEQYF. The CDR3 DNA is TGTGCTAGTGGTTCGGACAGGGTCTACGAGCAGTACTTC.